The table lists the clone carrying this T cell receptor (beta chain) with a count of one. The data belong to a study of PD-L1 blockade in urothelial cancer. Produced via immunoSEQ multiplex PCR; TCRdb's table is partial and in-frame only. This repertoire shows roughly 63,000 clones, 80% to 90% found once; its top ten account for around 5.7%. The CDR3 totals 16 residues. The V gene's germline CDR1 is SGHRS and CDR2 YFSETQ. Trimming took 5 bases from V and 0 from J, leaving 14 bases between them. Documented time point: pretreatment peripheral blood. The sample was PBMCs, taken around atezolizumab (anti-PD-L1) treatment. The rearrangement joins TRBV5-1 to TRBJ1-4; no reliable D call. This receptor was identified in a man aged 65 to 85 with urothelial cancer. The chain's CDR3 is CASRGPSVATNEKLFF. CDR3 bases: TGCGCCAGCAGGGGCCCGTCGGTTGCAACTAATGAAAAACTGTTTTTT.